Described below is a single T cell receptor (beta chain) sequence and its context. V lost 5 bases and J lost 5; bases outside the gene matches: 0. The CDR3 has 13 amino acids. Germline CDR1 and CDR2: MNHEY and SVGEGT. TCRdb keeps only in-frame clones here, not all; method: immunoSEQ multiplex PCR. The sample yields more than 350,000 clones, around nine tenths seen once. Regarding treatment: some 20 received Ad26.COV2.S at low or high dose, single or two shots; about five received placebo; per-sample allocation not given. Sample collection was performed on day 63 after the first vaccine or placebo injection. The record originates from a study of Ad26.COV2.S vaccination and SARS-CoV-2 variants. Study-level information: The study gave Ad26.COV2.S intramuscularly, once or twice 56 days apart.

The clonotype comes from a person aged 18-65 years who received the Ad26.COV2.S COVID-19 vaccine or a placebo. This chain uses TRBV6-2 or TRBV6-3 with TRBJ2-5; 12 nucleotides agree with TRBD2. The specimen was peripheral blood, collected in a trial of Ad26.COV2.S vaccine versus placebo. CDR3 sequence: CASSGTSGETQYF. For the CDR3, the DNA is TGTGCCAGCAGTGGGACTAGCGGGGAGACCCAGTACTTC.